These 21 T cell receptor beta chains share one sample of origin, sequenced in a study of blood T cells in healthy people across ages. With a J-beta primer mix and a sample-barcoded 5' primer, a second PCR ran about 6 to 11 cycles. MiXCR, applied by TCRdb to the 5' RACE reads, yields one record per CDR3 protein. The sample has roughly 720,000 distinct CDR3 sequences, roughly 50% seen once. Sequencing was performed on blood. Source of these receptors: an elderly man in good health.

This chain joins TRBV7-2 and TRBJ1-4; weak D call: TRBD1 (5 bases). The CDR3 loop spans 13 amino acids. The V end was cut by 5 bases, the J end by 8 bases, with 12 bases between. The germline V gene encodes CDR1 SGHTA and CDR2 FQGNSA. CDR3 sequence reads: CASSPTGREKLFF. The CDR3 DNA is TGTGCCAGCAGCCCGACGGGGCGAGAAAAACTGTTTTTT.

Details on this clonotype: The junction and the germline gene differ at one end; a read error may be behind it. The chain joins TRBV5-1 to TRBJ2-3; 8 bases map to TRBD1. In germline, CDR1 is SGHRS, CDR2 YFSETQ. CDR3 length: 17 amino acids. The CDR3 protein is CAGSSAPGQVSTDTQYF. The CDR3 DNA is TGCGCCGGCAGCTCCGCCCCGGGACAGGTCAGCACAGATACGCAGTATTTT.

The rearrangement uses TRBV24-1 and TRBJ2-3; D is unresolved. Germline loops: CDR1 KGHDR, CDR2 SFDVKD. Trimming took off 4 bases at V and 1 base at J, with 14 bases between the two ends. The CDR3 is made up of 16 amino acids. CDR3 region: CATSDPSPSRTDTQYF. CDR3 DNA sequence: TGTGCCACCAGTGACCCAAGTCCGTCCCGCACAGATACGCAGTATTTT.

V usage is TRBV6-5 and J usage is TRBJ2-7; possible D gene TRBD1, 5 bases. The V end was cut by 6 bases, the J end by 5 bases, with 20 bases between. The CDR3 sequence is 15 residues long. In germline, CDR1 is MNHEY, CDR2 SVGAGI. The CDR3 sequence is CASSLGRVGVHEQYF. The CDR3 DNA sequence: TGTGCCAGCAGCTTAGGCAGGGTCGGAGTCCACGAGCAGTACTTC.

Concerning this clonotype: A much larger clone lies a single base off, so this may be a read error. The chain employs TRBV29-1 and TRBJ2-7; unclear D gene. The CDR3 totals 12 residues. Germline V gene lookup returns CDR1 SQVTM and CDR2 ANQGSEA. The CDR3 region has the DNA TGCAGCATTGAAGATCGGGCGTACGAGCAGTACTTC. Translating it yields CSIEDRAYEQYF.

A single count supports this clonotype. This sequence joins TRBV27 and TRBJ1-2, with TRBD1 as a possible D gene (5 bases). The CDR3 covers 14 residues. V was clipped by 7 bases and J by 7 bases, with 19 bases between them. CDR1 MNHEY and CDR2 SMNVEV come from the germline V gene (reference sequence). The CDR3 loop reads CASNTFGGGPGYTF. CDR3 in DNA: TGTGCCAGCAACACCTTCGGGGGAGGGCCTGGCTACACCTTC.

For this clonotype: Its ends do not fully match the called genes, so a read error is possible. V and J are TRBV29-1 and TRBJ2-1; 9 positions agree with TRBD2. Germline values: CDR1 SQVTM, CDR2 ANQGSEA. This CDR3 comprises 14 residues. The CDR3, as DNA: TGCAGCGTTGAATTAGCGGGAGTTTACAGTGAGCAGTTCTTC. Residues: CSVELAGVYSEQFF.

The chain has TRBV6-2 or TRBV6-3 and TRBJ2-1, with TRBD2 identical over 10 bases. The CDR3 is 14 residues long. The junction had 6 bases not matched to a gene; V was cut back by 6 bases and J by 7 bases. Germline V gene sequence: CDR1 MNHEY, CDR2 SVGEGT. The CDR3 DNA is TGTGCCAGCAGACTAGCGGGGCCCTCTAATGAGCAGTTCTTC. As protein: CASRLAGPSNEQFF.

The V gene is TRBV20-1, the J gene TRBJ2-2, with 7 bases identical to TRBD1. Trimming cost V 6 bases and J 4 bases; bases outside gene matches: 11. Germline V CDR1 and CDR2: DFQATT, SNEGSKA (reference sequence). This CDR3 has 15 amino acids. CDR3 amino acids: CSAPRGQAGTGELFF. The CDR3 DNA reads TGCAGTGCACCGAGGGGGCAGGCGGGCACCGGGGAGCTGTTTTTT.

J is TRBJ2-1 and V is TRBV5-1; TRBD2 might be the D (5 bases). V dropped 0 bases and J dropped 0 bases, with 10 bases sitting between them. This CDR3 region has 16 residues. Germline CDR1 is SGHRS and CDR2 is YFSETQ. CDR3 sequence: CASSLVPGSSYNEQFF. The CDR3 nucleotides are TGCGCCAGCAGCTTGGTACCGGGGAGCTCCTACAATGAGCAGTTCTTC.

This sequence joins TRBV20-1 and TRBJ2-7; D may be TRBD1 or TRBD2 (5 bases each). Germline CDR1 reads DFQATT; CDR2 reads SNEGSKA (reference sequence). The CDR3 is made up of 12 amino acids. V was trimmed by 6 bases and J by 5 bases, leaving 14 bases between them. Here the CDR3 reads CSAGEGKNEQYF. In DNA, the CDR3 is TGCAGTGCAGGAGAGGGGAAGAACGAGCAGTACTTC.

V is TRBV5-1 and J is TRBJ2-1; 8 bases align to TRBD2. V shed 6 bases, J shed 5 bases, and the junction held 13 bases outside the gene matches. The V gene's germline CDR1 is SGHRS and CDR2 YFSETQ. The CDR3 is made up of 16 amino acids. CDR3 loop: CASIGDRGRLNNEQFF. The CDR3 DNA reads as TGCGCCAGCATAGGTGATCGCGGGAGGTTGAACAATGAGCAGTTCTTC.

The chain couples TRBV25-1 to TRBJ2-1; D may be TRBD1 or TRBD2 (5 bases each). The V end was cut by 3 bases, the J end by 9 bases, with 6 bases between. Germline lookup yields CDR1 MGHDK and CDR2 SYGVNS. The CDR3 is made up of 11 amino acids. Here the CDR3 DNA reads TGTGCCAGCAGTGAGGGGGTTGAGCAGTTCTTC. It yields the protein CASSEGVEQFF.

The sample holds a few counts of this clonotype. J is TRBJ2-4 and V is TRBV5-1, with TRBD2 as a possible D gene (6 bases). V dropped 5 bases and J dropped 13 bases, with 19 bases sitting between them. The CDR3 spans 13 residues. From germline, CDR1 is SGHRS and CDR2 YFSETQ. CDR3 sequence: CASRVQGSGEQYF. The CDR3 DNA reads TGCGCCAGCAGAGTGCAGGGTTCGGGGGAGCAGTACTTC.

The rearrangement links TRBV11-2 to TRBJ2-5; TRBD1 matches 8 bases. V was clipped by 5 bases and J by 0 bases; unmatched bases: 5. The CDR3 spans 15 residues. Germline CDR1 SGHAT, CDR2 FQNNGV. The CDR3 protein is CASSVTGGYQETQYF. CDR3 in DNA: TGTGCCAGCAGCGTAACAGGGGGTTACCAAGAGACCCAGTACTTC.

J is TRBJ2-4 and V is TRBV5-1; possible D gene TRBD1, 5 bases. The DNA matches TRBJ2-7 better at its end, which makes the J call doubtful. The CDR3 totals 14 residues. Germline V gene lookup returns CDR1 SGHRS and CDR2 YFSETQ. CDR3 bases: TGCGCCAGCAGCTTGGAGGCAGGGTACTACGAGCAGTACTTC. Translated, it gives CASSLEAGYYEQYF.

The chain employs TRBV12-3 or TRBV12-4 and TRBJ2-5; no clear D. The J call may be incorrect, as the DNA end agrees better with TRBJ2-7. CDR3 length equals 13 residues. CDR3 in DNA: TGTGCCAGCAGTTTATTAACCCCGTACGAGCAGTACTTC. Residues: CASSLLTPYEQYF.

CDR3 region: CSVEEGSEGLADAPTGGEPYEQYF. The CDR3 DNA sequence: TGCAGCGTTGAAGAGGGGTCCGAGGGACTAGCGGATGCCCCTACGGGGGGCGAACCCTACGAGCAGTACTTC. V and J are TRBV29-1 and TRBJ2-4; 11 bases fit TRBD2. The tail of the sequence fits TRBJ2-7 better, so the J call may be wrong. The CDR3 runs 24 residues. Per the germline V gene, CDR1 is SQVTM and CDR2 is ANQGSEA.

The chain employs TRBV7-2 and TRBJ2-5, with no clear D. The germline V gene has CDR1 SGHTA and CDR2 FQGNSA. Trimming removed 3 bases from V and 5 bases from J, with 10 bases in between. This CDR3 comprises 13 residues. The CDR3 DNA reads TGTGCCAGCAGCTTCAATGAAGCGGAGACCCAGTACTTC. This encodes CASSFNEAETQYF.

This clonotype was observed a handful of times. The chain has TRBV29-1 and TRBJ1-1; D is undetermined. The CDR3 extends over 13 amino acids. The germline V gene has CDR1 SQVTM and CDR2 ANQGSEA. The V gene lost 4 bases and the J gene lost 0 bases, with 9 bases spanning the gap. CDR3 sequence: CSVAGLMNTEAFF. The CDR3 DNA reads TGCAGCGTTGCTGGACTCATGAACACTGAAGCTTTCTTT.

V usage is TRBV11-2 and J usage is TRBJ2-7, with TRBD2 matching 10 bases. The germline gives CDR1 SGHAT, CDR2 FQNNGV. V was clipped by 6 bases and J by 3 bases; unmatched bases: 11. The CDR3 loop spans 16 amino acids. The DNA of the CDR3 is TGTGCCAGCAGACATATAGCGGGAGGTAAAGACTACGAGCAGTACTTC. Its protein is CASRHIAGGKDYEQYF.